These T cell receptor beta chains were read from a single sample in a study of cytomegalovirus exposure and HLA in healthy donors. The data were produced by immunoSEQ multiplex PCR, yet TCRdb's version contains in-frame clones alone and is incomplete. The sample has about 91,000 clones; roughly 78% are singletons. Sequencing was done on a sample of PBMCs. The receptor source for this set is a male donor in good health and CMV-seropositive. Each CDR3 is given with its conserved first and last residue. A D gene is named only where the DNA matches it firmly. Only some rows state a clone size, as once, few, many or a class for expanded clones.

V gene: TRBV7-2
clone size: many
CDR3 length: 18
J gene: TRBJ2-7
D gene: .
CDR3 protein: CASSLEHLDGQGNYEQYF
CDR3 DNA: TGTGCCAGCAGCTTAGAACATTTGGATGGGCAGGGGAACTACGAGCAGTACTTC

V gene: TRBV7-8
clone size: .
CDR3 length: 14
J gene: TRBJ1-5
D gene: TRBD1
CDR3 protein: CASSLDRRNQPQHF
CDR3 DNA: TGTGCCAGCAGTTTGGACAGGCGCAATCAGCCCCAGCATTTT

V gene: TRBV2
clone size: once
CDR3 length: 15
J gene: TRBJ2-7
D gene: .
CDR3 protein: CASMGTGESSYEQYF
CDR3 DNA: TGTGCCAGCATGGGAACGGGGGAAAGCTCCTACGAGCAGTACTTC

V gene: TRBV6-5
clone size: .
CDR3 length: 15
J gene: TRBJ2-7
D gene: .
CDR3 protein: CASSYRGKYSYEQYF
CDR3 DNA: TGTGCCAGCAGTTACCGCGGAAAATACTCCTACGAGCAGTACTTC

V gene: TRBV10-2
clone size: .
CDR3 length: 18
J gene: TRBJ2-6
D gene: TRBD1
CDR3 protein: CASSEEGQGIAGANVLTF
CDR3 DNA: TGCGCCAGCAGTGAGGAGGGACAGGGAATCGCTGGGGCCAACGTCCTGACTTTC

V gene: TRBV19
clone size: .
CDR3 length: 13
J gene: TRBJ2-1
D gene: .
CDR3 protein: CASRRGSYNEQFF
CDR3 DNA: TGTGCCAGTCGACGGGGTTCCTACAATGAGCAGTTCTTC

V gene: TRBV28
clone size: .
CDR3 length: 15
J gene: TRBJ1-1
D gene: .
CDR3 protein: CASSPFINRVTEAFF
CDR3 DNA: TGTGCCAGCAGTCCCTTTATTAACCGGGTCACTGAAGCTTTCTTT

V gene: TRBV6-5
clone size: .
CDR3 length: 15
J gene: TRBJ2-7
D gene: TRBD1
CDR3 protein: CASRTLGTGSHEQYF
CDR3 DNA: TGTGCCAGCAGGACCCTCGGGACAGGGTCCCACGAGCAGTACTTC

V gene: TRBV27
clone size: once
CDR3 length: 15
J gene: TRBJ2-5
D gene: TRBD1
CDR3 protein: CASSRGAGGLETQYF
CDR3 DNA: TGTGCCAGCTCCCGTGGGGCAGGGGGCTTAGAGACCCAGTACTTC

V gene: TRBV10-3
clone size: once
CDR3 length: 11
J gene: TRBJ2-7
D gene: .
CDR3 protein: CATRELNEQYF
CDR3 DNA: TGTGCCACTCGAGAGTTAAACGAGCAGTACTTC

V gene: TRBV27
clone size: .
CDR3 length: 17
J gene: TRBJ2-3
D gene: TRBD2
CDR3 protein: CASSYGLAGWGTDTQYF
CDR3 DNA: TGTGCCAGCAGTTATGGACTAGCGGGGTGGGGCACAGATACGCAGTATTTT

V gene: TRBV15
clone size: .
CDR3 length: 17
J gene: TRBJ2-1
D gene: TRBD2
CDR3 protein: CATSGETERGIYNEQFF
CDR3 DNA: TGTGCCACCAGCGGGGAGACTGAGCGGGGGATTTACAATGAGCAGTTCTTC

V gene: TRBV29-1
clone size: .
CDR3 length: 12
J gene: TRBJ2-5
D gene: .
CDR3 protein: CSVGDLQETQYF
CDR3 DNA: TGCAGCGTAGGGGACTTACAAGAGACCCAGTACTTC

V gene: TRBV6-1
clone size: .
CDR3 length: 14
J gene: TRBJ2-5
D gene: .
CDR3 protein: CASSGGHGQETQYF
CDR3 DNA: TGTGCCAGCAGTGGGGGGCACGGCCAAGAGACCCAGTACTTC

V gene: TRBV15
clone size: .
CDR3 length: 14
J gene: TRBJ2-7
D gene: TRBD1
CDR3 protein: CATSRGQISYEQYF
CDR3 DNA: TGTGCCACCAGCAGGGGACAGATTTCCTACGAGCAGTACTTC

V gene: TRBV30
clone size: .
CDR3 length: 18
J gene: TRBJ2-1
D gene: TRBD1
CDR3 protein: CAWSVPGAGGWLYNEQFF
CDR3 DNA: TGTGCCTGGAGTGTACCCGGGGCAGGGGGCTGGTTGTACAATGAGCAGTTCTTC

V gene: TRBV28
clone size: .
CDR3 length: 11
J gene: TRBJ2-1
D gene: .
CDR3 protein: CASSSIDEQFF
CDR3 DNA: TGTGCCAGCAGTTCTATAGATGAGCAGTTCTTC